The 2 T cell receptor beta chains reported below all come from one sample, sequenced in a study of human T cells and chemical hapten exposure. TCRdb processed the RACE reads anew with MiXCR; each CDR3 protein has one entry. In the table there are around 56,000 distinct CDR3 sequences, roughly a tenth of which are singletons. Time point noted: pre-sensitization, week 0. Described treatment: therapeutic diphenylcyclopropenone sensitization with weekly scalp DPC. The specimen comprised whole blood, sampled in connection with sensitization to the hapten diphenylcyclopropenone (DPC). The receptors shown here come from a man between 40 and 49 years old with alopecia areata. Some clones in this sample may be carry-over from other donors' samples.

This chain connects TRBV10-3 to TRBJ2-7; maybe TRBD1 (6 bases). The germline CDR1 and CDR2 sequences are ENHRY and SYGVKD. The ends were cut back, 2 bases at V and 3 bases at J, with 11 bases in the middle. This CDR3 comprises 14 residues. CDR3 sequence (DNA): TGTGCCATCAGTGAGCGGACAGACCTCTACGAGCAGTACTTC. Translation: CAISERTDLYEQYF.

This clonotype has more than one count but fewer than ten. The gene calls are TRBV4-1 and TRBJ2-5; 9 bases are shared with TRBD1. V lost 1 base to trimming and J lost 0 bases; unmatched junction nucleotides: 6. Germline-derived CDR1 and CDR2 are MGHRA and YSYEKL. The CDR3 has 17 residues. This chain's CDR3 is CASSQGQGVRYQETQYF. As DNA, the CDR3 is TGCGCCAGCAGCCAAGGACAGGGGGTACGGTACCAAGAGACCCAGTACTTC.